This T cell receptor beta chain was profiled in a study of early T cells in non-severe SARS-CoV-2 infection. The J segment lost 0 bases and the V segment lost 8 bases, leaving 13 bases of the junction unmatched. The CDR3 runs to 17 residues. Germline CDR1 is MNHGY and CDR2 is SVAAGI. A few counts support this clonotype. TCRdb redid the calling of the 5' RACE reads with MiXCR, one entry per CDR3 protein. The table includes around 50,000 distinct CDR3 sequences, 4% to 5% detected once. The sequence derives from an adult who was a healthcare worker with PCR-confirmed SARS-CoV-2 infection or an uninfected control (not recorded which). The sequencing input was whole blood. The chain joins TRBV6-9 to TRBJ2-3; 8 bases align to TRBD1. This CDR3 is CASRLTGDKASTDTQYF. CDR3 nucleotide sequence: TGTGCCAGCCGACTGACAGGGGACAAAGCTAGCACAGATACGCAGTATTTT.